This is a list of T cell receptor beta chains from one sample in a study of blood T cells in healthy people across ages. From the 5' RACE reads, TCRdb called clonotypes with MiXCR, one entry per CDR3 protein. This sample carries 1.2 million to 1.5 million distinct CDR3 sequences, about 43% of them seen once, and the ten largest clones take roughly 7.7%. Sequencing was done on a sample of blood. These receptors were collected from a woman aged 18-29 years in good health. The CDR3 runs from the conserved cysteine through the conserved F or W. The D gene is left open where the match is weak. Not all rows give a size; the values are once, few, many and, for expanded clones, a class.

CDR3nt: TGTGCCAGTAGTATAGGACTAGCGGGATACAATGAGCAGTTCTTC; CDR3aa: CASSIGLAGYNEQFF; v_gene: TRBV19; j_gene: TRBJ2-1; abundance: few; d_gene: TRBD2
CDR3nt: TGTGCCAGCAGCCCCGGACTGATCTACGAGCAGTACTTC; CDR3aa: CASSPGLIYEQYF; v_gene: TRBV7-9; j_gene: TRBJ2-7; abundance: few; d_gene: -
CDR3nt: TGCGCCAGCAGCCAAGGGGCAGTCATGAACACTGAAGCTTTCTTT; CDR3aa: CASSQGAVMNTEAFF; v_gene: TRBV4-1; j_gene: TRBJ1-1; abundance: -; d_gene: -
CDR3nt: TGTGCTAGTGGACGCGGCAGGGCCAATGAGCAGTTCTTC; CDR3aa: CASGRGRANEQFF; v_gene: TRBV12-5; j_gene: TRBJ2-1; abundance: few; d_gene: -
CDR3nt: TGTGCCAGCAGTTACGGAGGACGGGGTCTCCACTTT; CDR3aa: CASSYGGRGLHF; v_gene: TRBV6-6; j_gene: TRBJ1-6; abundance: -; d_gene: -
CDR3nt: TGTGCCAGCAGTCAGACCTCCGGGACTAGCGCCATGGGCGACGAGCAGTACTTC; CDR3aa: CASSQTSGTSAMGDEQYF; v_gene: TRBV5-6; j_gene: TRBJ2-7; abundance: few; d_gene: TRBD2
CDR3nt: TGCAGCGTTGGAACGGGCATTGGCTACACCTTC; CDR3aa: CSVGTGIGYTF; v_gene: TRBV29-1; j_gene: TRBJ1-2; abundance: few; d_gene: -
CDR3nt: TGCGCCAGCAGCCTCTATACGGGGAGTCCAAGGGGTTACAATGAGCAGTTCTTC; CDR3aa: CASSLYTGSPRGYNEQFF; v_gene: TRBV5-1; j_gene: TRBJ2-1; abundance: few; d_gene: -
CDR3nt: TGTGCCAGCAGCTTAGGGGGGGTAGCCACTAAAGCTTTCTTT; CDR3aa: CASSLGGVATKAFF; v_gene: TRBV7-6; j_gene: TRBJ1-1; abundance: -; d_gene: -
CDR3nt: TGTGCCAGCAGCGTTGGTGTAGGGAGGGCGTCGAACATTCAGTACTTC; CDR3aa: CASSVGVGRASNIQYF; v_gene: TRBV9; j_gene: TRBJ2-4; abundance: -; d_gene: TRBD2
CDR3nt: TGTGCCAGCACCGTGGACAGGTTGAACACTGAAGCTTTCTTT; CDR3aa: CASTVDRLNTEAFF; v_gene: TRBV12-3/TRBV12-4; j_gene: TRBJ1-1; abundance: -; d_gene: TRBD1
CDR3nt: TGTGCCACCAGTGATCCCGCGAGGACTAGCGGAGATACGCAGTATTTT; CDR3aa: CATSDPARTSGDTQYF; v_gene: TRBV24-1; j_gene: TRBJ2-3; abundance: few; d_gene: TRBD2
CDR3nt: TGTGCCAGCAGCCGACTTTCGGGGGATCGATTTTATGGCTACACCTTC; CDR3aa: CASSRLSGDRFYGYTF; v_gene: TRBV27; j_gene: TRBJ1-2; abundance: -; d_gene: -
CDR3nt: TGTGCCAGCAGTTACCGGGAGGGGGGAGGACTCTTCAGCTCCTACAATGAGCAGTTCTTC; CDR3aa: CASSYREGGGLFSSYNEQFF; v_gene: TRBV6-2/TRBV6-3; j_gene: TRBJ2-1; abundance: few; d_gene: TRBD2
CDR3nt: TGCAGTGCCGGGGGGGCAGGGGGCGACGTAAATACGCAGTATTTT; CDR3aa: CSAGGAGGDVNTQYF; v_gene: TRBV20-1; j_gene: TRBJ2-3; abundance: -; d_gene: -
CDR3nt: TGTGCCATCAGTGAAAGAGGGGGGGGGTCGAACACCGGGGAGCTGTTTTTT; CDR3aa: CAISERGGGSNTGELFF; v_gene: TRBV10-3; j_gene: TRBJ2-2; abundance: few; d_gene: -
CDR3nt: TGTGCCAGCAGTGCTTGGAGCGGGGGTTACGAGCAGTACTTC; CDR3aa: CASSAWSGGYEQYF; v_gene: TRBV6-1; j_gene: TRBJ2-7; abundance: -; d_gene: TRBD2
CDR3nt: TGCGCCAGCAGCCAAGCGACAAATCAGCCCCAGCATTTT; CDR3aa: CASSQATNQPQHF; v_gene: TRBV4-1; j_gene: TRBJ1-5; abundance: few; d_gene: -
CDR3nt: TGTGCCAGCAGTTACTCCCCGGGACGAGACTACGAGCAGTACTTC; CDR3aa: CASSYSPGRDYEQYF; v_gene: TRBV6-5; j_gene: TRBJ2-7; abundance: -; d_gene: -
CDR3nt: TGCAGTGCTGAGGGAGGGGAAGACTATGGCTACACCTTC; CDR3aa: CSAEGGEDYGYTF; v_gene: TRBV20-1; j_gene: TRBJ1-2; abundance: few; d_gene: -
CDR3nt: TGTGCCAGCAGCCAAGATGATTTCGGTGGCGAGCAGTACTTC; CDR3aa: CASSQDDFGGEQYF; v_gene: TRBV4-2; j_gene: TRBJ2-7; abundance: many; d_gene: -
CDR3nt: TGTGCCAGCAGTTACTCGGCTAGCAGGGGGGTTTACAATAAGCAGTTCTTC; CDR3aa: CASSYSASRGVYNKQFF; v_gene: TRBV6-2/TRBV6-3; j_gene: TRBJ2-1; abundance: -; d_gene: -
CDR3nt: TGCGCCAGCAGCCAAGGACAGGGGGAGTTAGATACGCAGTATTTT; CDR3aa: CASSQGQGELDTQYF; v_gene: TRBV4-1; j_gene: TRBJ2-3; abundance: -; d_gene: TRBD1
CDR3nt: TGCAGCGTTGACGGGGGTAAAGGGGGAAACATTCAGTACTTC; CDR3aa: CSVDGGKGGNIQYF; v_gene: TRBV29-1; j_gene: TRBJ2-4; abundance: -; d_gene: -
CDR3nt: TGTGCCACCAGTTCGTCGGGGGATACGCAGTATTTT; CDR3aa: CATSSSGDTQYF; v_gene: TRBV24-1; j_gene: TRBJ2-3; abundance: -; d_gene: -
CDR3nt: TGTGCCAGCAGTCGGGACAGAAGAGCGGAGCAGCCCCAGCATTTT; CDR3aa: CASSRDRRAEQPQHF; v_gene: TRBV6-1; j_gene: TRBJ1-5; abundance: -; d_gene: TRBD1
CDR3nt: TGCGCCAGCAGCTTCATCCGGGACAATGAGCAGTTCTTC; CDR3aa: CASSFIRDNEQFF; v_gene: TRBV5-1; j_gene: TRBJ2-1; abundance: few; d_gene: -